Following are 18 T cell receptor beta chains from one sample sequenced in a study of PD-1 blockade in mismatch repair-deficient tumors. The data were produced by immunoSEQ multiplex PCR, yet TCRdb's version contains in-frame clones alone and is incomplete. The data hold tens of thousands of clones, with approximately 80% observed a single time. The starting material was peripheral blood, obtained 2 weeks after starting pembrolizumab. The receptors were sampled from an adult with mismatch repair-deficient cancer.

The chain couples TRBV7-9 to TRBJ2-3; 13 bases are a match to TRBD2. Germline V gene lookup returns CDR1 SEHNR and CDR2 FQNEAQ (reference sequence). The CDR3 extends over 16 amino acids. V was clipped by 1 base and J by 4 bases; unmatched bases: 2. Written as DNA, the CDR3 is TGTGCCAGCAGCTTAGTAGGACTAGCGGGAGCAGATACGCAGTATTTT. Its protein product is CASSLVGLAGADTQYF.

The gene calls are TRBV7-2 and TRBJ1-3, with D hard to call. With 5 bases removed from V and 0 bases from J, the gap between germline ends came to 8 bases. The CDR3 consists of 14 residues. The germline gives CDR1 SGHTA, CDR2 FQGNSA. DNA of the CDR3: TGTGCCAGCAGCCCATCTCTCTCTGGAAACACCATATATTTT. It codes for CASSPSLSGNTIYF.

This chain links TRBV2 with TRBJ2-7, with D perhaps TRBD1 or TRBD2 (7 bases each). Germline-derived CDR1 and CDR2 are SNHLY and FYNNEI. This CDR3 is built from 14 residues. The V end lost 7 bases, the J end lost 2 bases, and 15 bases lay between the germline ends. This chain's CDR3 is CASTGGTVPYEQYF. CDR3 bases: TGTGCCAGCACCGGGGGGACAGTGCCCTACGAGCAGTACTTC.

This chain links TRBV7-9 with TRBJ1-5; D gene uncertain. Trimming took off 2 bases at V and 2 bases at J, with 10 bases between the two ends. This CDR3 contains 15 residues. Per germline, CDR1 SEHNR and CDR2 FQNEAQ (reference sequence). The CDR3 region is CASSLSRGGNQPQHF. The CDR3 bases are TGTGCCAGCAGCTTAAGTCGGGGTGGCAATCAGCCCCAGCATTTT.

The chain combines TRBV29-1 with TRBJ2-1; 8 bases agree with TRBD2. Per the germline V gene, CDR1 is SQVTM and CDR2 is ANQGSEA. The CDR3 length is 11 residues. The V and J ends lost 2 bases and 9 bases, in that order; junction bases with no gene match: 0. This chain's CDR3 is CSVERGGEQFF. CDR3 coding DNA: TGCAGCGTTGAACGGGGGGGTGAGCAGTTCTTC.

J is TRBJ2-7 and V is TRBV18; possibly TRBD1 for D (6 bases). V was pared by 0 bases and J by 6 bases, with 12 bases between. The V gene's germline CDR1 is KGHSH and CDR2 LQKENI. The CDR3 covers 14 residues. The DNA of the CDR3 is TGTGCCAGCTCACCACCGATACAGGGAACCGAGCAGTACTTC. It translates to CASSPPIQGTEQYF. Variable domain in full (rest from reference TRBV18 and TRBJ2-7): NAGVMQNPRHLVRRRGQEARLRCSPMKGHSHVYWYRQLPEEGLKFMVYLQKENIIDESGMPKERFSAEFPKEGPSILRIQQVVRGDSAAYFCASSPPIQGTEQYFGPGTRLTVT.

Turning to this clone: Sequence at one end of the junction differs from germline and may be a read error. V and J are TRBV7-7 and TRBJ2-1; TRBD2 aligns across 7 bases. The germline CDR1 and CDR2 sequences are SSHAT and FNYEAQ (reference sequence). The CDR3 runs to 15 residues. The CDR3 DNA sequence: TGTGCTAGCAGCCTGAGAGCGGGAAAGTACAATGAGCAGTTCTTC. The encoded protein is CASSLRAGKYNEQFF.

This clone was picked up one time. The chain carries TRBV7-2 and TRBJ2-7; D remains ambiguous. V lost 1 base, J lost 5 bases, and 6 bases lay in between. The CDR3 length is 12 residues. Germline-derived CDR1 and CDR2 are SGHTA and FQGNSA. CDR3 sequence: CASSLVRHEQYF. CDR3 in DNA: TGTGCCAGCAGCTTAGTAAGGCACGAGCAGTACTTC.

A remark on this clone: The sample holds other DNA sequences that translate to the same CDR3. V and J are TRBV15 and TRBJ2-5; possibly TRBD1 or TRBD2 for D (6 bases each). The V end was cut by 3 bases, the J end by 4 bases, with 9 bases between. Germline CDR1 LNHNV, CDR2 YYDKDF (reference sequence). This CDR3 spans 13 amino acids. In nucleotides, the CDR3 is TGTGCCACCAGCAGGGGGGGCGGAGAGACCCAGTACTTC. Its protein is CATSRGGGETQYF. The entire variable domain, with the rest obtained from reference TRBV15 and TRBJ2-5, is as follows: DAMVIQNPRYQVTQFGKPVTLSCSQTLNHNVMYWYQQKSSQAPKLLFHYYDKDFNNEADTPDNFQSRRPNTSFCFLDIRSPGLGDTAMYLCATSRGGGETQYFGPGTRLLVL.

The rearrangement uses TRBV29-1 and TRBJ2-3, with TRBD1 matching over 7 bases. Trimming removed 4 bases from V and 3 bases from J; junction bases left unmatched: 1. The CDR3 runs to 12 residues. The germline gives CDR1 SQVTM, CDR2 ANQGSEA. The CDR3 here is CSVGQGTDTQYF. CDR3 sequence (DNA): TGCAGCGTTGGACAGGGTACAGATACGCAGTATTTT.

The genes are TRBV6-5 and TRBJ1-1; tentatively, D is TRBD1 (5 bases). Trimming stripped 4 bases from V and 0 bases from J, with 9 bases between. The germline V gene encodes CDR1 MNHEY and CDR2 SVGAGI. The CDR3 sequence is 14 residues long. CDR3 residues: CASSSGHLNTEAFF. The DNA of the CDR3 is TGTGCCAGCAGTTCAGGACACCTGAACACTGAAGCTTTCTTT.

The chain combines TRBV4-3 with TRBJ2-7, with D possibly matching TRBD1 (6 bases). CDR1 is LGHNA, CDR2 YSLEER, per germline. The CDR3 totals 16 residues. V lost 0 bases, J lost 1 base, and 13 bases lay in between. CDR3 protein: CASSQDPQGTSYEQYF. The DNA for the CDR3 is TGCGCCAGCAGCCAAGATCCGCAGGGGACGTCCTACGAGCAGTACTTC.

CDR3 protein: CASSLSSPYGYTF. As DNA, the CDR3 is TGTGCCAGCAGCTTATCGTCCCCCTATGGCTACACCTTC. This chain uses TRBV7-2 with TRBJ1-2; D is undetermined. Between the trimmed V and J ends, which lost 2 bases and 4 bases, there was a span of 8 bases. The CDR3 has 13 amino acids. CDR1 and CDR2 from the germline V gene are SGHTA and FQGNSA.

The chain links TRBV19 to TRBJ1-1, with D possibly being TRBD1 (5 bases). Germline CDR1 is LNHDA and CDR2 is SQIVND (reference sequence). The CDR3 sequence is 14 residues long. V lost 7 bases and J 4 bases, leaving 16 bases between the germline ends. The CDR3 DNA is TGTGCCAGTACCTTTTCCCGGGACGCCACTGAAGCTTTCTTT. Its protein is CASTFSRDATEAFF.

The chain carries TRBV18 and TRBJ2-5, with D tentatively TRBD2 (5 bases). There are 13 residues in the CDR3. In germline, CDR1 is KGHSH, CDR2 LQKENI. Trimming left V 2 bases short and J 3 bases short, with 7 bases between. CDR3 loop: CASSPGEKETQYF. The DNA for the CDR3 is TGTGCCAGCTCACCAGGGGAGAAAGAGACCCAGTACTTC. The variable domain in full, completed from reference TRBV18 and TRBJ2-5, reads NAGVMQNPRHLVRRRGQEARLRCSPMKGHSHVYWYRQLPEEGLKFMVYLQKENIIDESGMPKERFSAEFPKEGPSILRIQQVVRGDSAAYFCASSPGEKETQYFGPGTRLLVL.

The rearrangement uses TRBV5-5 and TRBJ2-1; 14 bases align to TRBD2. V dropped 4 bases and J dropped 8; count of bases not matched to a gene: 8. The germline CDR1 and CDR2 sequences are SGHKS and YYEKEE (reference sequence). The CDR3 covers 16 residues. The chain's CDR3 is CASSAGTSGSFDEQFF. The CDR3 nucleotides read TGTGCCAGCAGCGCAGGGACTAGCGGGAGTTTCGATGAGCAGTTCTTC.

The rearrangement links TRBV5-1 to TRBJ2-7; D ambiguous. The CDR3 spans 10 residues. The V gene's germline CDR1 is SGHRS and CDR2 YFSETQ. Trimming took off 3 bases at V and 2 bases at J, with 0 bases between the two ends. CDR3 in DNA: TGCGCCAGCAGCTCCTACGAGCAGTACTTC. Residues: CASSSYEQYF.

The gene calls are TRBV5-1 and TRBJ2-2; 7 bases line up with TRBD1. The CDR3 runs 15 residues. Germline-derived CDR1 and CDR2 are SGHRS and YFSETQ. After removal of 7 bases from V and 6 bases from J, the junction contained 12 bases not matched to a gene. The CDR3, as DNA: TGCGCCAGCGCACAGGGGACCCTAGCCTCCGGGGAGCTGTTTTTT. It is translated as CASAQGTLASGELFF.